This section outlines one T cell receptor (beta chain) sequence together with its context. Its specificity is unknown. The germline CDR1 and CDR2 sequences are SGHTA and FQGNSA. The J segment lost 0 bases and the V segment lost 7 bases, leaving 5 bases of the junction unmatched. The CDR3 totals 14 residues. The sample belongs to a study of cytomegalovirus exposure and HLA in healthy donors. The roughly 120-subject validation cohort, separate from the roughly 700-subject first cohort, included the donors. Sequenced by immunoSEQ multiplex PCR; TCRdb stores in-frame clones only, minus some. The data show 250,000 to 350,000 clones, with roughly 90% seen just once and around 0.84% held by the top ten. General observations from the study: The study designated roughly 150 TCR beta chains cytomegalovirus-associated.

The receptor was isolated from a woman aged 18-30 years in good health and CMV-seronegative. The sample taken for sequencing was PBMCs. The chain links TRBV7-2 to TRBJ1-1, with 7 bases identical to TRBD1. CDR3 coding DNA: TGTGCCAGCACCCGACAGGGTATGAACACTGAAGCTTTCTTT. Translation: CASTRQGMNTEAFF. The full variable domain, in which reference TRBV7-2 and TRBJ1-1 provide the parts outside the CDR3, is GAGVSQSPSNKVTEKGKDVELRCDPISGHTALYWYRQSLGQGLEFLIYFQGNSAPDKSGLPSDRFSAERTGGSVSTLTIQRTQQEDSAVYLCASTRQGMNTEAFFGQGTRLTVV.